The 25 T cell receptor beta chains reported below all come from one sample, sequenced in a study of OX40 agonist ivuxolimab in advanced cancers. The repertoire was sequenced with immunoSEQ multiplex PCR; TCRdb's copy has only in-frame clones and lacks some. The sample contains tens of thousands of clones, about nine tenths of which appear only once. Sequencing was performed on CD4+ or CD8+ T cells sorted from blood, taken in a trial of the OX40 agonist ivuxolimab. The source of these receptors is an adult with an advanced solid tumor such as melanoma, head and neck, liver or kidney cancer.

The chain combines TRBV5-1 with TRBJ2-3; D unresolved. The CDR3 spans 13 residues. The ends were cut back, 3 bases at V and 2 bases at J, with 7 bases in the middle. Germline V CDR1 and CDR2: SGHRS, YFSETQ. The CDR3 loop is CASSSAPTDTQYF. In DNA, the CDR3 is TGCGCCAGCAGCTCTGCTCCCACAGATACGCAGTATTTT.

The chain joins TRBV21-1 to TRBJ2-5; the table calls TRBD1, which could not be checked here. TRBV21-1 corresponds to a pseudogene. The CDR3 runs 14 residues. The CDR3 DNA reads TGTGCCAGCCACAGGGGGCGCAAGTTGGAGACCCAGTACTTC. It translates to CASHRGRKLETQYF.

The chain combines TRBV10-3 with TRBJ1-3; possibly TRBD1 for D (6 bases). Per germline, CDR1 ENHRY and CDR2 SYGVKD. Trimming cost V 6 bases and J 0 bases, with 15 bases left between them. This CDR3 region has 16 residues. The CDR3 sequence: CAISPPLGGSGNTIYF. The CDR3 DNA reads TGTGCCATCAGCCCCCCCCTAGGGGGCTCTGGAAACACCATATATTTT.

This clone was seen only once. Other DNA sequences in the same sample also yield this CDR3. The J gene is TRBJ2-2, the V gene TRBV28, with TRBD2 matching 12 bases. The CDR3 spans 17 residues. CDR1 is MDHEN, CDR2 SYDVKM, per germline. V was pared by 5 bases and J by 3 bases, with 7 bases of the junction left unmatched. CDR3 DNA: TGTGCCAGCAGTATTAGACTAGCGGGAGCCCACACCGGGGAGCTGTTTTTT. The encoded protein is CASSIRLAGAHTGELFF.

This chain joins TRBV19 and TRBJ1-5; 7 nucleotides agree with TRBD1. CDR3 length: 13 residues. Trimming cost V 7 bases and J 3 bases; bases outside gene matches: 3. Germline CDR1 is LNHDA and CDR2 is SQIVND (reference sequence). The chain's CDR3 is CASKGQLNQPQHF. DNA of the CDR3: TGTGCCAGTAAGGGACAGCTCAATCAGCCCCAGCATTTT.

The rearrangement joins TRBV27 to TRBJ2-5, with TRBD2 matching over 12 bases. Trimming took 6 bases from V and 5 from J; bases not matched to a gene: 4. Germline CDR1 is MNHEY and CDR2 is SMNVEV (reference sequence). The CDR3 totals 14 residues. The CDR3 DNA reads TGTGCCAGCAGCGGGCTAGCGGGAGGGGAGACCCAGTACTTC. Its protein product is CASSGLAGGETQYF.

The chain's CDR3 is CASSEVDRTAGEAFF. DNA for the CDR3: TGTGCCAGCAGTGAAGTCGACCGGACTGCCGGTGAAGCTTTCTTT. The chain is built from TRBV6-1 and TRBJ1-1; no definite D call. Looked up from germline, CDR1 is MNHNS and CDR2 is SASEGT. The ends were cut back, 1 base at V and 7 bases at J, with 16 bases in the middle. This CDR3 has 15 residues.

The sample holds one count of this clone. V gene TRBV9 combines with J gene TRBJ1-2; possibly TRBD1 for D (5 bases). CDR1 SGDLS and CDR2 YYNGEE come from the germline V gene. Trimming took off 4 bases at V and 1 base at J, with 14 bases between the two ends. The CDR3 consists of 15 residues. The CDR3 DNA follows: TGTGCCAGCAGCTTCCAGGGTTCCGGTAACTATGGCTACACCTTC. Its protein is CASSFQGSGNYGYTF.

The V call is TRBV6-1, the J call TRBJ2-7; 10 nucleotides align to TRBD2. Trimming took 7 bases from V and 9 from J; bases not matched to a gene: 15. The germline gives CDR1 MNHNS, CDR2 SASEGT. The length of the CDR3 is 15 residues. In DNA, the CDR3 is TGTGCCAGCATAGAGCCAGCGGGAGGGCTTACGGGGCAGTACTTC. Translation gives CASIEPAGGLTGQYF.

The V and J genes are TRBV6-1 and TRBJ2-7, with 10 bases aligning to TRBD1. The germline V gene has CDR1 MNHNS and CDR2 SASEGT. V gave up 6 bases and J gave up 2 bases; unmatched junction bases: 7. The CDR3 covers 15 residues. Here the CDR3 reads CASRKPGTGAYEQYF. The DNA of the CDR3 is TGTGCCAGCAGAAAACCGGGGACAGGGGCCTACGAGCAGTACTTC.

V gene TRBV10-3 combines with J gene TRBJ2-5; D is perhaps TRBD1 or TRBD2 (6 bases each). The CDR3 runs 11 residues. Germline CDR1 reads ENHRY; CDR2 reads SYGVKD. V was shortened by 11 bases and J by 5 bases, with 12 bases between the two germline ends. CDR3 nucleotide sequence: TGTGCCGTGGGGGGCGGGGAGACCCAGTACTTC. It yields the protein CAVGGGETQYF.

The J gene is TRBJ1-1, the V gene TRBV27; 11 nucleotides line up with TRBD1. J gave up 5 bases and V 2 bases, and 1 base lay outside the gene matches. Germline V gene data show CDR1 as MNHEY and CDR2 as SMNVEV (reference sequence). There are 14 residues in the CDR3. The CDR3 loop is CASSLRDRGTEAFF. The DNA of the CDR3 is TGTGCCAGCAGTTTACGGGACAGGGGGACTGAAGCTTTCTTT.

The V call is TRBV15, the J call TRBJ1-5; 8 bases are shared with TRBD1. The J segment lost 3 bases and the V segment lost 0 bases, leaving 7 bases of the junction unmatched. Germline V lookup: CDR1 LNHNV, CDR2 YYDKDF (reference sequence). This CDR3 is 17 amino acids long. The CDR3 nucleotides read TGTGCCACCAGCAGAGATACCGCGGACAGGGCCAATCAGCCCCAGCATTTT. Translation: CATSRDTADRANQPQHF.

The chain couples TRBV28 to TRBJ1-5; 7 positions match TRBD1. This CDR3 contains 15 residues. Trimming at V came to 5 bases and at J to 5 bases, leaving 9 bases not matched to a gene. Germline V gene sequence: CDR1 MDHEN, CDR2 SYDVKM. The CDR3, as DNA: TGTGCCAGCAGTCCGTCAGGGACAGATCATCAGCCCCAGCATTTT. Its protein is CASSPSGTDHQPQHF.

CDR3 loop: CASSVRTRADTQYF. CDR3 nucleotide sequence: TGTGCCAGCAGCGTTCGGACAAGGGCAGATACGCAGTATTTT. The V and J genes are TRBV9 and TRBJ2-3; maybe TRBD1 (5 bases). This CDR3 is 14 amino acids long. Trimming cost V 2 bases and J 4 bases, with 11 bases left between them. Germline CDR1 SGDLS, CDR2 YYNGEE.

The chain employs TRBV9 and TRBJ2-3; D gene ambiguous. The germline CDR1 and CDR2 sequences are SGDLS and YYNGEE. The ends were cut back, 0 bases at V and 5 bases at J, with 10 bases in the middle. The CDR3 is 14 amino acids. CDR3 region: CASSVGRAGDTQYF. The CDR3, as DNA: TGTGCCAGCAGCGTAGGGAGAGCTGGAGATACGCAGTATTTT.

This clone was observed a single time. The V and J genes are TRBV5-6 and TRBJ1-2; weak D call: TRBD1 (5 bases). Germline V gene lookup returns CDR1 SGHDT and CDR2 YYEEEE. Deletions cut 4 bases from V and 0 bases from J, with 10 bases between. This CDR3 has 14 residues. The CDR3 reads CASSPPGANYGYTF. The CDR3 region has the DNA TGTGCCAGCAGCCCTCCGGGGGCTAACTATGGCTACACCTTC.

This clone came up once. The genes are TRBV5-1 and TRBJ1-5; TRBD1 matches 7 bases. This CDR3 contains 14 residues. After removal of 2 bases from V and 4 bases from J, the junction contained 3 bases not matched to a gene. Per the germline V gene, CDR1 is SGHRS and CDR2 is YFSETQ. The CDR3 nucleotides read TGCGCCAGCAGCTTCGGGACAGAAAATCAGCCCCAGCATTTT. This gives the protein CASSFGTENQPQHF. Full variable domain (missing parts from reference TRBV5-1 and TRBJ1-5): KAGVTQTPRYLIKTRGQQVTLSCSPISGHRSVSWYQQTPGQGLQFLFEYFSETQRNKGNFPGRFSGRQFSNSRSEMNVSTLELGDSALYLCASSFGTENQPQHFGDGTRLSIL.

Here the CDR3 DNA reads TGCGCCAGCAGCTTGGGCGTAGCGGGAGGTTACTATGAGCAGTTCTTC. Protein: CASSLGVAGGYYEQFF. This chain joins TRBV5-1 and TRBJ2-1; 10 bases map to TRBD2. The V segment lost 0 bases and the J segment 8 bases; nucleotides outside the gene matches: 8. The CDR3 is made up of 16 amino acids. The germline V gene encodes CDR1 SGHRS and CDR2 YFSETQ. The variable domain in full, completed from reference TRBV5-1 and TRBJ2-1, reads KAGVTQTPRYLIKTRGQQVTLSCSPISGHRSVSWYQQTPGQGLQFLFEYFSETQRNKGNFPGRFSGRQFSNSRSEMNVSTLELGDSALYLCASSLGVAGGYYEQFFGPGTRLTVL.

The chain couples TRBV5-5 to TRBJ1-5; the D gene is possibly TRBD1 (6 bases). Trimming left V 4 bases short and J 4 bases short, with 12 bases between. Germline V gene data show CDR1 as SGHKS and CDR2 as YYEKEE (reference sequence). This CDR3 comprises 14 residues. The CDR3 sequence: CASSQDRRNQPQHF. CDR3 bases: TGTGCCAGCAGCCAAGACAGGAGGAATCAGCCCCAGCATTTT.

This rearrangement joins TRBV28 to TRBJ1-1; unclear D gene. CDR1 and CDR2 (germline): MDHEN, SYDVKM. Trimming took off 10 bases at V and 0 bases at J, with 12 bases between the two ends. The CDR3 sequence is 13 residues long. CDR3 sequence: CATYRFMNTEAFF. CDR3 coding DNA: TGTGCCACCTACAGATTCATGAACACTGAAGCTTTCTTT.

V gene TRBV23-1 combines with J gene TRBJ2-5; either TRBD1 or TRBD2 may supply D (6 bases each). TRBV23-1 qualifies as an ORF whose function is uncertain. Trimming took off 0 bases at V and 4 bases at J, with 18 bases between the two ends. The CDR3 extends over 17 amino acids. DNA of the CDR3: TGCGCCAGCAGTCAATCCGTAGGGGGGTCGGCTCTAGAGACCCAGTACTTC. The encoded protein is CASSQSVGGSALETQYF.

The chain combines TRBV6-6 with TRBJ1-1; 10 positions agree with TRBD1. The CDR3 sequence is 16 residues long. The J segment lost 4 bases and the V segment lost 7 bases, leaving 12 bases of the junction unmatched. Germline V CDR1 and CDR2: MNHNY, SVGAGI (reference sequence). The CDR3 DNA reads TGTGCCAGCACCCCAAGACAGGGGGCGTTTGGCACTGAAGCTTTCTTT. It translates to CASTPRQGAFGTEAFF.

The chain is built from TRBV6-5 and TRBJ1-1; tentative D call: TRBD1 (5 bases). CDR1 is MNHEY and CDR2 is SVGAGI in the germline V gene. V lost 2 bases, J lost 3 bases, and 7 bases lay in between. The CDR3 is 13 amino acids. The DNA for the CDR3 is TGTGCCAGCAGTTACGGGGCGGACACTGAAGCTTTCTTT. This encodes CASSYGADTEAFF.

The chain joins TRBV7-2 to TRBJ2-2; D assignment may be TRBD1 or TRBD2 (5 bases each). This CDR3 has 14 residues. Between the trimmed V and J ends, which lost 5 bases and 4 bases, there was a span of 11 bases. The germline gives CDR1 SGHTA, CDR2 FQGNSA. In nucleotides, the CDR3 is TGTGCCAGCAGCCTGAAGGGACCCACCGGGGAGCTGTTTTTT. Residues: CASSLKGPTGELFF.